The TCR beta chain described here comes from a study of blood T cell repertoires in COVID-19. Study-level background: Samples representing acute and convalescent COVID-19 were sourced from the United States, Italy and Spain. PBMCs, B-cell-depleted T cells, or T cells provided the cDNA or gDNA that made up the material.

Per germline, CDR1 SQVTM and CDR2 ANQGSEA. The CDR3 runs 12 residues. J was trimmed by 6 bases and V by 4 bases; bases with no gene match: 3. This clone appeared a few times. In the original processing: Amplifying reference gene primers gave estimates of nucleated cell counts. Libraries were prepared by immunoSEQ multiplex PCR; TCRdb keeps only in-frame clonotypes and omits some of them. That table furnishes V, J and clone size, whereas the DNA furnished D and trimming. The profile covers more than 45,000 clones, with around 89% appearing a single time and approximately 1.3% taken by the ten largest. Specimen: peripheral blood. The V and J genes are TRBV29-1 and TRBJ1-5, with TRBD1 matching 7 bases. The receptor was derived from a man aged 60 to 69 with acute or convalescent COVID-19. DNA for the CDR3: TGCAGCGTTGCGACAGGGTCTCAGCCCCAGCATTTT. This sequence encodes CSVATGSQPQHF.